Below are 6 T cell receptor beta chains sequenced from a single sample in a study of T cell clonality in common variable immunodeficiency. Whole-study results and caveats: Common variable immunodeficiency TCR beta sequences reportedly had fewer deletions and N-nucleotide insertions.

These TCRs' antigens remain unknown. Assay used: immunoSEQ multiplex PCR; TCRdb lists only in-frame clones, some missing. The sample has several thousand clones, none seen only once. Sequencing was performed on peripheral blood mononuclear cells. The receptors were gathered from a human donor with common variable immunodeficiency.

For this clone: Read data end 3 residues before the CDR3 end; the end is taken from the germline J gene. The chain is built from TRBV7-9 and TRBJ2-3, with 7 positions matching TRBD2. The CDR3 loop spans 15 amino acids. Germline values: CDR1 SEHNR, CDR2 FQNEAQ (reference sequence). The junction had 7 bases not matched to a gene; V was cut back by 3 bases and J by 4 bases. The sequenced CDR3 bases are TGTGCCAGCAGCTTGGGCGGGAGTTCCGCAGATACG. It yields the protein CASSLGGSSADT. The full CDR3 reads CASSLGGSSADTQYF.

This clone was found many times. The read finishes 3 residues shy of the CDR3 end, and the germline J gene is used to complete it. This chain connects TRBV7-2 to TRBJ1-3, with D hard to call. This CDR3 has 13 residues. V was shortened by 5 bases and J by 4 bases, with 9 bases between the two germline ends. Germline CDR1 SGHTA, CDR2 FQGNSA. Partial CDR3 DNA: TGTGCCAGCAGCGACTGGTCGGGAAACACC. Translation: CASSDWSGNT. The CDR3 in full is CASSDWSGNTIYF.

This clone has a count of ten or more. The read falls 3 residues short of the CDR3 end, and the missing part is taken from the germline J gene. The V gene is TRBV18, the J gene TRBJ1-1; TRBD1 matches at 7 bases. With V trimmed by 9 bases and J by 6 bases, 13 bases remained unmatched. The germline CDR1 and CDR2 sequences are KGHSH and LQKENI. There are 14 residues in the CDR3. This CDR3 reads CASISDRADPEAFF. The CDR3 bases that were read are TGTGCCAGTATTTCCGACAGGGCGGATCCTGAA.

This clone came up many times. The CDR3 end lies 3 residues beyond the end of the read and is filled in from the germline J gene. The genes are TRBV5-1 and TRBJ2-5; the D is unclear. Germline V lookup: CDR1 SGHRS, CDR2 YFSETQ. Between the trimmed V and J ends, which lost 3 bases and 1 base, there was a span of 10 bases. The CDR3 consists of 14 residues. The CDR3 reads CASSSSVTQETQYF. Partial CDR3 DNA: TGCGCCAGCAGCTCTAGTGTGACCCAAGAGACC.

This clone was found many times. The read falls 3 residues short of the CDR3 end, and the missing part is taken from the germline J gene. The chain joins TRBV5-1 to TRBJ1-1; D remains ambiguous. The CDR3 consists of 15 residues. The ends were cut back, 0 bases at V and 7 bases at J, with 16 bases in the middle. Germline V gene sequence: CDR1 SGHRS, CDR2 YFSETQ. CDR3 residues: CASSLAALPRGEAFF. The covered CDR3 bases are TGCGCCAGCAGCTTGGCCGCGCTCCCCCGTGGTGAA.

This clone was observed many times. The sequence runs out 3 residues before the end of the CDR3; the remainder is reconstructed from the germline J gene. The chain recombines TRBV5-1 with TRBJ2-3; D possibly corresponds to TRBD1 (5 bases). Per germline, CDR1 SGHRS and CDR2 YFSETQ. The CDR3 runs to 16 residues. Trimming shortened V by 0 bases and J by 0 bases, and 11 bases separated the two germline ends. CDR3: CASSLVRASSTDTQYF. Partial CDR3 DNA: TGCGCCAGCAGCTTGGTCAGGGCCTCTAGCACAGATACG.